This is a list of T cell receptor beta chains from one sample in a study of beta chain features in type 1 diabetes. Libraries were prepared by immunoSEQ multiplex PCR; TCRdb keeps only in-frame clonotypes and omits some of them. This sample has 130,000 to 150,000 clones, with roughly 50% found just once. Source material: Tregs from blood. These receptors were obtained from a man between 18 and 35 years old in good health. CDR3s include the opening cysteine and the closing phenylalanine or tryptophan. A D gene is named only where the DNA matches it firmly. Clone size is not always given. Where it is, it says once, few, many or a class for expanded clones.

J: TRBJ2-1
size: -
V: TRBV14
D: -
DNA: TGTGCCAGCAGCCAAGGTGTTCTGCGCAGGGACAATGAGCAGTTCTTC
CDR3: CASSQGVLRRDNEQFF

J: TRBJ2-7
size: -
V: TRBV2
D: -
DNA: TGTGCCAGCGGGACAACCTACGAGCAGTACTTC
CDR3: CASGTTYEQYF

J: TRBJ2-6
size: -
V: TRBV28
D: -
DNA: TGTGCCAGCAGTCTGTTAGGGGTAGGGTCTGGGGCCAACGTCCTGACTTTC
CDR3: CASSLLGVGSGANVLTF

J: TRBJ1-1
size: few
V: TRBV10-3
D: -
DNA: TGTGCCATCAGTGATCGTGAGAGTACTGAAGCTTTCTTT
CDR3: CAISDRESTEAFF

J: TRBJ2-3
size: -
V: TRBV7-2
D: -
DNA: TGTGCCAGCAGCGGCGGGCCCCATACGCAGTATTTT
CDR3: CASSGGPHTQYF

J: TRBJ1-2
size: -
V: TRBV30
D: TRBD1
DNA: TGTGCCTGGAGTACTGAGGGGGCTAGAGGCTACACCTTC
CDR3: CAWSTEGARGYTF

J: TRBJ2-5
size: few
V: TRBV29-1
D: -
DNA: TGCAGCGTACTAACAGGATTCCAAGAGACCCAGTACTTC
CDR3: CSVLTGFQETQYF

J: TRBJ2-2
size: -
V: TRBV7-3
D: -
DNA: TGTGCCAGCAGCCGATCGGTCGGGTCCCCAGACACCGGGGAGCTGTTTTTT
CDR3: CASSRSVGSPDTGELFF

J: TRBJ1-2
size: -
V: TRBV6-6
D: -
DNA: TGTGCCAGCAGTTATCAGGGGAGCCGCTATGGCTACACCTTC
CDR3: CASSYQGSRYGYTF

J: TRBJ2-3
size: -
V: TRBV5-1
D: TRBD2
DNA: TGCGCCAGCAGCTCAATTCGACTAGCGGGCACAGATACGCAGTATTTT
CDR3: CASSSIRLAGTDTQYF

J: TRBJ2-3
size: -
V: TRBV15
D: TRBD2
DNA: TGTGCCACCAGCAGAGGGCTAGCGGGGGGCCAGACAGATACGCAGTATTTT
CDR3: CATSRGLAGGQTDTQYF

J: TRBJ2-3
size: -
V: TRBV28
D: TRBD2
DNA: TGTGCCAGCAGTCAGAGCCTAGCGGGAGTGGCTACGCAGTATTTT
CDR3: CASSQSLAGVATQYF

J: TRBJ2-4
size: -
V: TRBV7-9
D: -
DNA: TGTGCCAGCAGCCGTTCCAGGGATCTAGCCAAAAACATTCAGTACTTC
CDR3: CASSRSRDLAKNIQYF

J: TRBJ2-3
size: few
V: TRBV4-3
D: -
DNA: TGCGCCAGCAGCCAAGCCGCAGGGATTTTCACAGATACGCAGTATTTT
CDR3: CASSQAAGIFTDTQYF

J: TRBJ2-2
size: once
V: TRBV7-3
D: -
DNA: TGTGCCAGCAGCTCCTCACAGGGTGGCACCGGGGAGCTGTTTTTT
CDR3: CASSSSQGGTGELFF

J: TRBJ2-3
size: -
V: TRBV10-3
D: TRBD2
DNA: TGTGCCATCAGAGTTAGCGGGCTCACAGATACGCAGTATTTT
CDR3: CAIRVSGLTDTQYF

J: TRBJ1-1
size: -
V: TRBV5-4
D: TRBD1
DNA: TGTGCCAGCAGCCCGTCAGGCGACAGGGCTGGCACTGAAGCTTTCTTT
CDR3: CASSPSGDRAGTEAFF

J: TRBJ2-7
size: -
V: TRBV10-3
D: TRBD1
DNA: TGTGCCATCAGACCCGGGACAGGGGTCTACGAGCAGTACTTC
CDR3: CAIRPGTGVYEQYF

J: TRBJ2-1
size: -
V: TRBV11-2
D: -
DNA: TGTGCCAGCAGCCCGAGGGATCCTCCCAGCTCCTACAATGAGCAGTTCTTC
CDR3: CASSPRDPPSSYNEQFF

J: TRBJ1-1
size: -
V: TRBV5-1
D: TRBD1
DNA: TGCGCCAGCAGCTTGGCGGGACAGGTGGAAGGAACTGAAGCTTTCTTT
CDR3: CASSLAGQVEGTEAFF

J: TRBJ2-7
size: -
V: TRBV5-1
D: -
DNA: TGCGCCAGCAGCCCGGTAGGGACACCCTCCTACGAGCAGTACTTC
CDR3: CASSPVGTPSYEQYF

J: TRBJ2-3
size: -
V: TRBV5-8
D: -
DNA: TGTGCCAGCAGCAGGACTGCTAGCACAGATACGCAGTATTTT
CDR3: CASSRTASTDTQYF

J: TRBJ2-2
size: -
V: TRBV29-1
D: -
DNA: TGCAGCGTTGACAGGACGAACACCGGGGAGCTGTTTTTT
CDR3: CSVDRTNTGELFF

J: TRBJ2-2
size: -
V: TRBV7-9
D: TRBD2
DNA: TGTGCCAGCAGCCCGCGACTAGCGGGAGTGAGCACCGGGGAGCTGTTTTTT
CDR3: CASSPRLAGVSTGELFF

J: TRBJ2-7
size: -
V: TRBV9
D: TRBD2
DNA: TGTGCCAGCAGCGCCTTAGCGGGACATTCCTACGAGCAGTACTTC
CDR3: CASSALAGHSYEQYF

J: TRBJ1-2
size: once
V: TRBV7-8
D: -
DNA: TGTGCCAGCAGCCTGTGGGGAGGGAACCCTCGTGTCGATGGCTACACCTTC
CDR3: CASSLWGGNPRVDGYTF

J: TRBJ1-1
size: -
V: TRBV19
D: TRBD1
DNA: TGTGCCAGTAGTCGCAGGGGGCTTGGTACCTCCATGAACACTGAAGCTTTCTTT
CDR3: CASSRRGLGTSMNTEAFF

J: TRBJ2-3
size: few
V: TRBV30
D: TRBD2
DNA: TGTGCCTCCCATAGCGGGAGGTCAGATACGCAGTATTTT
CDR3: CASHSGRSDTQYF

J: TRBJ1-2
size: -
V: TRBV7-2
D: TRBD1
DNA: TGTGCCAGCAGGGGACAGGGGGCAGATGGCTACACCTTC
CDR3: CASRGQGADGYTF

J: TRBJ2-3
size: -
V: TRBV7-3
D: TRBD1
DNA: TGTGCCAGCAGCTCATCAGGGGGTACGCAGTATTTT
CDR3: CASSSSGGTQYF

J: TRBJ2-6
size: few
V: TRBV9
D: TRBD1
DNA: TGTGCCAGCAGCCCTCGACAGGGCCGGAGGGCCAACGTCCTGACTTTC
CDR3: CASSPRQGRRANVLTF

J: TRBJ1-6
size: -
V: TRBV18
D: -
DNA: TGTGCCAGCCGCCTGAGGGAGGATTCACCCCTCCACTTT
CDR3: CASRLREDSPLHF

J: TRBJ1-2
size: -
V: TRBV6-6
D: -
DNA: TGTGCCAGCACCCGAACCGGGATAACCTCTAACTATGGCTACACCTTC
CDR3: CASTRTGITSNYGYTF

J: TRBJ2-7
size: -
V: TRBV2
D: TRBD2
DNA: TGTGCCAGCAGAGAAGCTGGGACTATCCTAGGGCGGGAGCAGTACTTC
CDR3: CASREAGTILGREQYF

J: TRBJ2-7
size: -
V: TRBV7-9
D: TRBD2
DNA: TGTGCCAGCAGCACCAGCGGGGTTCCCTACGAGCAGTACTTC
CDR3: CASSTSGVPYEQYF

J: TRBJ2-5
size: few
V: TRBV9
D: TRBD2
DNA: TGTGCCAGCAGCGCCGGGCTAGCGGGAGAAGAGACCCAGTACTTC
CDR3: CASSAGLAGEETQYF

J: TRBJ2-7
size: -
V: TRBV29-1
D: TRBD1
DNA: TGCAGCGTCGGACAGGGGAGACCCTACGAGCAGTACTTC
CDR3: CSVGQGRPYEQYF

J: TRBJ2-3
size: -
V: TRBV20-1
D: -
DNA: TGCAGTGCTAGGCGAACAGATACGCAGTATTTT
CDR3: CSARRTDTQYF

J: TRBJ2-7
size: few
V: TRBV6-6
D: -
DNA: TGTGCCAGCAGTCCTTCCCACGGCTCCTACGAGCAGTACTTC
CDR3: CASSPSHGSYEQYF

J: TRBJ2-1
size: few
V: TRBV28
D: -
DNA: TGTGCCAGCAGTTCCCTCCCATTAGCGGACGCCTACAATGAGCAGTTCTTC
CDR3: CASSSLPLADAYNEQFF

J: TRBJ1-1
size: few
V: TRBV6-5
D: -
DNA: TGTGCCAGCAGGACAGCTAACACTGAAGCTTTCTTT
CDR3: CASRTANTEAFF

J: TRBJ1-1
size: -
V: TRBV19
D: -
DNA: TGTGCCAGTAGCCATGAGGAAGTGGCTTTCTTT
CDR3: CASSHEEVAFF

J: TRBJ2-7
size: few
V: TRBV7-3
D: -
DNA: TGTGCCAGCAGCCCGGGACAAAGCTCCTACGAGCAGTACTTC
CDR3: CASSPGQSSYEQYF

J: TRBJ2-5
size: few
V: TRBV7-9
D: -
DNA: TGTGCCAGCAGCTTAGCGAACAGCCAAGAGACCCAGTACTTC
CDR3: CASSLANSQETQYF

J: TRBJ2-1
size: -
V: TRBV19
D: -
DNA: TGTGCCAGTAGGTCCCCAGGACTTTACAATGAGCAGTTCTTC
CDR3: CASRSPGLYNEQFF

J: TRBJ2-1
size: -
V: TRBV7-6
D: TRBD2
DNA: TGTGCCAGCAGCTTAGGGCTAGCGGTCCCGAGCTCCTACAATGAGCAGTTCTTC
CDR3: CASSLGLAVPSSYNEQFF

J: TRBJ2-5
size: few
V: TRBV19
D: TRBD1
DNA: TGTGCCAGTAGTATACGGGACAGGGCCTTCGGGGAGACCCAGTACTTC
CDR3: CASSIRDRAFGETQYF

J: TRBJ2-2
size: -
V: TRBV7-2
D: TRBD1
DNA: TGTGCCAGCAGCTTAGCCGGGACAGGGAAGAACACCGGGGAGCTGTTTTTT
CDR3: CASSLAGTGKNTGELFF

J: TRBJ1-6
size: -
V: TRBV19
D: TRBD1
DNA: TGTGCCAGTAGTATATCCGGGACAGGGGGAAATTCACCCCTCCACTTT
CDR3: CASSISGTGGNSPLHF

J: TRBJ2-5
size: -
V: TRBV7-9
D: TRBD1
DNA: TGTGCCAGCAGCTCCAGACGGGACAGGGTTCGGGAGACCCAGTACTTC
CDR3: CASSSRRDRVRETQYF

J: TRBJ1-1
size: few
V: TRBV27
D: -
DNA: TGTGCCAGCAGACTCGCAGGGGAGCGCACTGAAGCTTTCTTT
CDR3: CASRLAGERTEAFF

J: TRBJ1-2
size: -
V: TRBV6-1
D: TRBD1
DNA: TGTGCCAGCAGATGGACAGGGGAGTATGGCTACACCTTC
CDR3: CASRWTGEYGYTF

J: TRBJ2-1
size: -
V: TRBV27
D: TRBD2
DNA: TGTGCCATCCGTAGCGGGAACTACAATGAGCAGTTCTTC
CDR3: CAIRSGNYNEQFF

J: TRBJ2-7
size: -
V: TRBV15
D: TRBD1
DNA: TGTGCCACCAGCAGAGATCGTGGGACAGGAGTCTACGAGCAGTACTTC
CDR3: CATSRDRGTGVYEQYF

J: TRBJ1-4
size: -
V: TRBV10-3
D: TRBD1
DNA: TGTGCCATCAAGGGACAGTTAAATGAAAAACTGTTTTTT
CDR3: CAIKGQLNEKLFF

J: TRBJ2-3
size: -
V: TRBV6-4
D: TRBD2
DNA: TGTGCCAGCAGTCGAATAGCGGGAGTGGGAGATACGCAGTATTTT
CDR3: CASSRIAGVGDTQYF

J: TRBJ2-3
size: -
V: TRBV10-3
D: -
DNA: TGTGCCATCAGCGCGGACTATCTTCACACAGATACGCAGTATTTT
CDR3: CAISADYLHTDTQYF